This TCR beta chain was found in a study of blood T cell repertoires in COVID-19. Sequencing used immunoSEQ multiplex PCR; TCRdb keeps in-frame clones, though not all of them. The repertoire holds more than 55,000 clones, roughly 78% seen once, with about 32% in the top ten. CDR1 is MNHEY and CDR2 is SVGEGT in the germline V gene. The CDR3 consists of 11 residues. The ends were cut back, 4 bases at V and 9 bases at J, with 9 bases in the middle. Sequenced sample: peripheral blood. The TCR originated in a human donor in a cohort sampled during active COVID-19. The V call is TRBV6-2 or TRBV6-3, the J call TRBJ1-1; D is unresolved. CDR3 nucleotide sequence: TGTGCCAGCAGTTCGGGGTCTAAAGCTTTCTTT. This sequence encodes CASSSGSKAFF.